This T cell receptor beta chain is from a study of T cell responses to AZD1222 COVID-19 vaccine. CDR1 is SGHRS, CDR2 YFSETQ, per germline. Trimming left V 0 bases short and J 0 bases short, with 7 bases between. The CDR3 contains 15 residues. This table comes from immunoSEQ multiplex PCR, and its TCRdb copy is limited to in-frame clones, with some not included. The sample contains about 45,000 clones, approximately 80% of which appear only once. A note on this clone: Its antigen remains unknown.

Study outcomes and limitations: Baseline testing showed seropositivity in only six AZD1222 recipients.

The V call is TRBV5-1, the J call TRBJ2-1; no definite D call. The specimen was peripheral blood, collected 28 days after the second AZD1222 dose. The source of this sequence is an adult who received the AZD1222 COVID-19 vaccine. The CDR3 nucleotides are TGCGCCAGCAGCTTGGGACCAGGCTCCTACAATGAGCAGTTCTTC. As protein: CASSLGPGSYNEQFF.